The clone carrying this T cell receptor (beta chain) was recorded a few times. Antigen: not known. This record comes from a study of CD8 T cells in ankylosing spondylitis. Overall study results and limits: Disease-linked clones were found to be CD8+ and relatively rare in peripheral blood. A motif of eight highly homologous TCR beta variants was seen as apparently characteristic of ankylosing spondylitis blood.

Quantitative 5'-RACE was performed with molecular barcodes, and it yielded the TCR beta libraries. One entry per CDR3 protein results from TCRdb running MiXCR on the 5' RACE reads. The sample yields some 450,000 distinct CDR3 sequences, 15% to 20% seen once. V shed 5 bases, J shed 4 bases, and the junction held 7 bases outside the gene matches. Germline V gene lookup returns CDR1 SGHRS and CDR2 YFSETQ. The CDR3 extends over 14 amino acids. The sample taken for sequencing was blood, either unsorted or a sorted T cell fraction (not recorded which). The chain employs TRBV5-1 and TRBJ2-7; 9 bases map to TRBD2. The clonotype originates from a male donor with ankylosing spondylitis. The CDR3 sequence is CASRTTSGTYEQYF. CDR3 DNA: TGCGCCAGCAGGACGACTAGCGGCACATACGAGCAGTACTTC.